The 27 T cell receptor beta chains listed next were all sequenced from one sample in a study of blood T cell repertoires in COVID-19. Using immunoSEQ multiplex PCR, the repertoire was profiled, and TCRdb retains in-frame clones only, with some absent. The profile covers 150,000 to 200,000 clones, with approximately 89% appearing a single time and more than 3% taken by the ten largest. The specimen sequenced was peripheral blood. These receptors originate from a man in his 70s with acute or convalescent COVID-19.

CDR3 DNA: TGTGCCACCAGTGATCCTTGGACAGGGGGCGCAGATACGCAGTATTTT. It translates to CATSDPWTGGADTQYF. This sequence joins TRBV24-1 and TRBJ2-3, with 11 bases lining up with TRBD1. CDR1 and CDR2 from the germline V gene are KGHDR and SFDVKD. The CDR3 is 16 amino acids. With 3 bases clipped from V and 4 bases from J, the junction kept 5 bases outside the gene matches.

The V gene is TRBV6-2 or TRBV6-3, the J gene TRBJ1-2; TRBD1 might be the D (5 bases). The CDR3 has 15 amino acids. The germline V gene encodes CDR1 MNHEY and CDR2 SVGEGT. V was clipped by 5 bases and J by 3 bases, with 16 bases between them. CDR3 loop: CASSLRGRLHYGYTF. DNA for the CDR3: TGTGCCAGCAGTCTGCGGGGCAGGTTGCACTATGGCTACACCTTC.

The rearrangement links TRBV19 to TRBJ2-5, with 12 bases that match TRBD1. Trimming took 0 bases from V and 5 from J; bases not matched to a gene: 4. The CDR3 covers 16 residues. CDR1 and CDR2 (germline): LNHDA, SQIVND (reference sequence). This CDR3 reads CASSIDGTGGWETQYF. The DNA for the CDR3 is TGTGCCAGTAGTATAGACGGGACAGGGGGCTGGGAGACCCAGTACTTC.

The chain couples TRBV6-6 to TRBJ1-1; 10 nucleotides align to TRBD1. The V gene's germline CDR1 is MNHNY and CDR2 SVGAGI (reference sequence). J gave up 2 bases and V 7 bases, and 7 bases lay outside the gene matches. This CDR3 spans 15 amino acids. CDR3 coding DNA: TGTGCCAGCATTAGGACAGGGGGGGGTAACACTGAAGCTTTCTTT. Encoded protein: CASIRTGGGNTEAFF.

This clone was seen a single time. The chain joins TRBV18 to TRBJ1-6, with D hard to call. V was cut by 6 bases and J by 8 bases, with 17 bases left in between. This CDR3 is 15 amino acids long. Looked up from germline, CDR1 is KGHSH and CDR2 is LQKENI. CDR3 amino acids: CASSGTGPGDSPLHF. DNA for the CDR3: TGTGCCAGCTCGGGAACCGGGCCGGGAGATTCACCCCTCCACTTT.

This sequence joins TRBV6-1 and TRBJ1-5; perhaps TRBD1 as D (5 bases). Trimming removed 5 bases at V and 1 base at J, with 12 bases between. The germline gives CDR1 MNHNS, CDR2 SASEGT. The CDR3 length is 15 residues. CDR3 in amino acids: CASSPRGESNQPQHF. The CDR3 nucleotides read TGTGCCAGCAGTCCCCGGGGGGAGAGCAATCAGCCCCAGCATTTT.

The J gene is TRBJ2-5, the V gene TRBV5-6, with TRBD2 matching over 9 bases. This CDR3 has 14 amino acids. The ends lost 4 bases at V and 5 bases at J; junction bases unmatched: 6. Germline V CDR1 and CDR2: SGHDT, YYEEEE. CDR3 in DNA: TGTGCCAGCAGCCCTAGGACTAGCGCGGAGACCCAGTACTTC. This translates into CASSPRTSAETQYF. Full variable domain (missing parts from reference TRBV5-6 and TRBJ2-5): DAGVTQSPTHLIKTRGQQVTLRCSPKSGHDTVSWYQQALGQGPQFIFQYYEEEERQRGNFPDRFSGHQFPNYSSELNVNALLLGDSALYLCASSPRTSAETQYFGPGTRLLVL.

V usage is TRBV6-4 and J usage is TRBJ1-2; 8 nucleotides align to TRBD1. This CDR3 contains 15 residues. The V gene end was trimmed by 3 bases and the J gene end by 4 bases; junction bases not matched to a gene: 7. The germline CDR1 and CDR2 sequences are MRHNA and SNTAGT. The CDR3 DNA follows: TGTGCCAGCAGTGATCACCGGACAGGGTCCTATGGCTACACCTTC. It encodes CASSDHRTGSYGYTF.

The CDR3 nucleotides read TGTGCCAGCAGCCACGGGTTTTATACAGATACGCAGTATTTT. Its protein is CASSHGFYTDTQYF. The rearrangement links TRBV5-4 to TRBJ2-3; D is unclear. The CDR3 is 14 amino acids. Per the germline V gene, CDR1 is SGHNT and CDR2 is YYREEE (reference sequence). V was pared by 4 bases and J by 3 bases, with 12 bases between. The full variable domain, its missing parts supplied by reference TRBV5-4 and TRBJ2-3, is ETGVTQSPTHLIKTRGQQVTLRCSSQSGHNTVSWYQQALGQGPQFIFQYYREEENGRGNFPPRFSGLQFPNYSSELNVNALELDDSALYLCASSHGFYTDTQYFGPGTRLTVL.

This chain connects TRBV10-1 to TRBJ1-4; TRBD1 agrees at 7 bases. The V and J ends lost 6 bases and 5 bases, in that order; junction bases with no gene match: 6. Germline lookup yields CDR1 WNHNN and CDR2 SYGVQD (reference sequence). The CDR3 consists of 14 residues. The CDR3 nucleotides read TGCGCCAGCAGCTCGGGACAGCAGAATGAAAAACTGTTTTTT. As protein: CASSSGQQNEKLFF.

This CDR3 reads CASSLYSNYGYTF. The CDR3 DNA follows: TGTGCCAGCAGTTTGTACTCTAACTATGGCTACACCTTC. V usage is TRBV12-3 or TRBV12-4 and J usage is TRBJ1-2; D uncertain. The CDR3 runs 13 residues. V was trimmed by 3 bases and J by 0 bases, leaving 5 bases between them.

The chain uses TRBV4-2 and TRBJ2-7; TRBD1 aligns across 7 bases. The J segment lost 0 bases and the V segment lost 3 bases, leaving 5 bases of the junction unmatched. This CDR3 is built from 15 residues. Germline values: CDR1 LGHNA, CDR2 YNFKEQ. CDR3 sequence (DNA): TGTGCCAGCAGCCACACCGGGACAGACTCCTACGAGCAGTACTTC. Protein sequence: CASSHTGTDSYEQYF.

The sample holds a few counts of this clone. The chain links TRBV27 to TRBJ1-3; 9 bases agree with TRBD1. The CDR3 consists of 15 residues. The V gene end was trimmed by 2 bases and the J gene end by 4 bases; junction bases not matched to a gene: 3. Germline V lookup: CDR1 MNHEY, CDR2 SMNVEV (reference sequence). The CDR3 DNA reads TGTGCCAGCAGTTTAAACAGGGGGCACGGAAACACCATATATTTT. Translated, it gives CASSLNRGHGNTIYF.

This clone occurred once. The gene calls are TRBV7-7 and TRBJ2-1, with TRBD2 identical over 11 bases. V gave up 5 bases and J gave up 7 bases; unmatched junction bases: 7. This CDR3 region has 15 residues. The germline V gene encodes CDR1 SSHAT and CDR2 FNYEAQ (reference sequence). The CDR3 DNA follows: TGTGCCAGCAGCCGGGCTAGCGGGGGGCGTAATGAGCAGTTCTTC. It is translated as CASSRASGGRNEQFF.

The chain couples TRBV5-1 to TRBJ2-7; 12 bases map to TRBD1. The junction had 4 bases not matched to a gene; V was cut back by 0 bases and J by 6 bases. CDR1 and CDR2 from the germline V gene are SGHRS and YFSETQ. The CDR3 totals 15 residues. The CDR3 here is CASSLEGTGGFEQYF. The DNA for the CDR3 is TGCGCCAGCAGCTTGGAAGGGACAGGGGGCTTCGAGCAGTACTTC.

The CDR3 region has the DNA TGTGCCAGCAGTTACCCTTTTACGGGGACTAGCGGGAGACTCAATGAGCAGTTCTTC. Translating it yields CASSYPFTGTSGRLNEQFF. V gene TRBV6-2 or TRBV6-3 combines with J gene TRBJ2-1, with 14 bases aligning to TRBD2. CDR3 length: 19 amino acids. V was pared by 2 bases and J by 6 bases, with 12 bases of the junction left unmatched. Germline V gene data show CDR1 as MNHEY and CDR2 as SVGEGT.

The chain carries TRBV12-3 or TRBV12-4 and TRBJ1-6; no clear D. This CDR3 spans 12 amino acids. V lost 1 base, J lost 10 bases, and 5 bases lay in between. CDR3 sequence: CASSLGSSPLHF. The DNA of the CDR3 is TGTGCCAGCAGTTTAGGGAGCTCACCCCTCCACTTT.

The CDR3 DNA sequence: TGTGCCAGCGCGACAGGGGACGGAAACACCATATATTTT. This encodes CASATGDGNTIYF. This chain joins TRBV3-1 (or the pseudogene TRBV3-2) and TRBJ1-3, with 8 nucleotides matching TRBD1. The J segment lost 4 bases and the V segment lost 8 bases, leaving 4 bases of the junction unmatched. Germline CDR1 is LGHDT and CDR2 is YNNKEL (reference sequence). There are 13 residues in the CDR3.

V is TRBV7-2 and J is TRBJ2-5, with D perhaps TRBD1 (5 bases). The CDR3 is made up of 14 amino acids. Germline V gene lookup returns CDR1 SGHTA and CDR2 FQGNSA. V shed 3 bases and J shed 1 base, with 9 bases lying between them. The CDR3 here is CASSLSRAQETQYF. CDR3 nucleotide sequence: TGTGCCAGCAGCTTGAGCAGGGCCCAAGAGACCCAGTACTTC.

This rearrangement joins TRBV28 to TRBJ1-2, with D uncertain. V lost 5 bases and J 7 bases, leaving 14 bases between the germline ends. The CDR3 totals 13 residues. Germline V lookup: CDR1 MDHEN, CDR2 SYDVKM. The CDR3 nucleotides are TGTGCCAGCAGTATCCCCGGGTCTGGTGGCTACACCTTC. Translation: CASSIPGSGGYTF.

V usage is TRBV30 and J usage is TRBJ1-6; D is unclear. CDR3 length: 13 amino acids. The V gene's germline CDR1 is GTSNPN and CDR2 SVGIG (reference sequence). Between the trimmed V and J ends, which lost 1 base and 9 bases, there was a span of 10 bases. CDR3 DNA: TGTGCCTGGAGTGCCGGTAGTTCTTCACCCCTCCACTTT. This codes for CAWSAGSSSPLHF.

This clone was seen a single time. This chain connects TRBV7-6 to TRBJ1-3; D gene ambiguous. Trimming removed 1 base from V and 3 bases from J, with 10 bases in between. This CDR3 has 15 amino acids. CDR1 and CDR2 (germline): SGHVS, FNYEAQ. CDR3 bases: TGTGCCAGCAGCTTAGGACTCGGCGTTGGAAACACCATATATTTT. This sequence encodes CASSLGLGVGNTIYF. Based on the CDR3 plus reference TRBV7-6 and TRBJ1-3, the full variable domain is GAGVSQSPRYKVTKRGQDVALRCDPISGHVSLYWYRQALGQGPEFLTYFNYEAQQDKSGLPNDRFSAERPEGSISTLTIQRTEQRDSAMYRCASSLGLGVGNTIYFGEGSWLTVV.

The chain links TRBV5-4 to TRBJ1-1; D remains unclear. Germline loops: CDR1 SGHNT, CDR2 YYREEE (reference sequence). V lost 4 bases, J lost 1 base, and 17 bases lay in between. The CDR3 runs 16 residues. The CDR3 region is CASSAAEKGQNTEAFF. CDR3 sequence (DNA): TGTGCCAGCAGCGCAGCGGAGAAAGGGCAGAACACTGAAGCTTTCTTT. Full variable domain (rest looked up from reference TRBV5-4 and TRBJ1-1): ETGVTQSPTHLIKTRGQQVTLRCSSQSGHNTVSWYQQALGQGPQFIFQYYREEENGRGNFPPRFSGLQFPNYSSELNVNALELDDSALYLCASSAAEKGQNTEAFFGQGTRLTVV.

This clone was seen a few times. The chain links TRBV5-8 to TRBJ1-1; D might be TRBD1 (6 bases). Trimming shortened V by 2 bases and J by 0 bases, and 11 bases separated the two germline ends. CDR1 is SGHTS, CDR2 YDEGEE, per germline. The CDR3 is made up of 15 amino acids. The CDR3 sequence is CASSLGQFLNTEAFF. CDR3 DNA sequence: TGTGCCAGCAGCTTAGGACAGTTCTTGAACACTGAAGCTTTCTTT.

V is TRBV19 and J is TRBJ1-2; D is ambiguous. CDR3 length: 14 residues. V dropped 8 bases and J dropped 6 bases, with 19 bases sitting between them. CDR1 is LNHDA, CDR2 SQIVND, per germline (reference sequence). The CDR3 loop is CASQPRPRRDGYTF. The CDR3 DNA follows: TGTGCCAGTCAACCCAGACCCAGGAGGGATGGCTACACCTTC.

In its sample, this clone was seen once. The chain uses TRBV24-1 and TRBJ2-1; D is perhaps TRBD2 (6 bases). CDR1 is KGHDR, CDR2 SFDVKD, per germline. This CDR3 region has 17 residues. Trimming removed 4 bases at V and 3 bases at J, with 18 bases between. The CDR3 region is CATSDPPLRRGYNEQFF. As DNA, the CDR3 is TGTGCCACCAGTGACCCTCCTCTTAGGAGGGGCTACAATGAGCAGTTCTTC.

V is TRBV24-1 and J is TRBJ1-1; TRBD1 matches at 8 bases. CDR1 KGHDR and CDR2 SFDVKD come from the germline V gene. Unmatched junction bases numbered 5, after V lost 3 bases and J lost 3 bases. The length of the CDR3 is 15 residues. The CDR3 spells CATSDPGQGDTEAFF. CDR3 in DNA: TGTGCCACCAGTGATCCCGGACAGGGCGACACTGAAGCTTTCTTT.